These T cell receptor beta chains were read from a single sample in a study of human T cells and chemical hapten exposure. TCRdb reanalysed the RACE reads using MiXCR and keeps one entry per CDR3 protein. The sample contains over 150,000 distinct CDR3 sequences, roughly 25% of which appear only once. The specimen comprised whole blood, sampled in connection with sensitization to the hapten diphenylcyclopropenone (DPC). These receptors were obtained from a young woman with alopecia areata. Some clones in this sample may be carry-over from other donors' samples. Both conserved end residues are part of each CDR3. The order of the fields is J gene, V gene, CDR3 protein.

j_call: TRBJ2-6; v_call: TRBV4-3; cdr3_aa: CANSQDAGSGANVLTF
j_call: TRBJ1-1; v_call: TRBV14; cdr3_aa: CASSPGQDTEAFF
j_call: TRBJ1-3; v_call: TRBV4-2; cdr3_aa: CASSQGPAGLSGNTIYF
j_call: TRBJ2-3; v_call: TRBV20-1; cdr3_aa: CSARRGASTDTQYF
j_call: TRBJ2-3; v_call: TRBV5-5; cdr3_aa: CASSALAGEGDF
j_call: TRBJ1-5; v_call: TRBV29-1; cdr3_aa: CSAASGNQPQHF
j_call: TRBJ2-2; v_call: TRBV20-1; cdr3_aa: CSARDFRHGELFF
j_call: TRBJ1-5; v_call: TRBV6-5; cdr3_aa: CASGDRSNQPQHF
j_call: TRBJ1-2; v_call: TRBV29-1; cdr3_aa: CSVKGQGNLGYTF
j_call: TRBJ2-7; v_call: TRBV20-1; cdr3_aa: CSAGTSGRPYEQYF
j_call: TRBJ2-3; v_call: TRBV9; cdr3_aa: CASSDTDTQYF
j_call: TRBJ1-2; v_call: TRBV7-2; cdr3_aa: CASSPPRTGKDYGYTF
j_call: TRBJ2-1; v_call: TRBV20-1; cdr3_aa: CSARAITSGYNEQFF
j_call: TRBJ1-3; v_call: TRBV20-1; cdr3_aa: CSAGRQGRAGNTIYF
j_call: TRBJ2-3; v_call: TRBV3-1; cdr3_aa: CASTTISGEEDTQYF
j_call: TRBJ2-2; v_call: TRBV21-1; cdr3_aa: CASSKGPLNTGELFF
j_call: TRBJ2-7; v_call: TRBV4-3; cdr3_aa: CASSQGGGASYEQYF
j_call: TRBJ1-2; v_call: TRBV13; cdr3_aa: CASRGGGYYGYTF
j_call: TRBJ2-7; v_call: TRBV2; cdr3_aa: CASSTSGDYEQYF
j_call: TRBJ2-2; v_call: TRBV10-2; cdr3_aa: CASNLRGGPSNTGELFF
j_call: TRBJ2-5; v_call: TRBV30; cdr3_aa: CAYFQGGETQYF
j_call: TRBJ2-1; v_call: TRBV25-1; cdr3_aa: CASSEEPSGDFNEQFF
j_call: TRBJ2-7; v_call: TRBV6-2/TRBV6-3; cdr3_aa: CASSYSRYEQYF
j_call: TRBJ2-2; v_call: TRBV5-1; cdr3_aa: CASSRTASGPGELFF
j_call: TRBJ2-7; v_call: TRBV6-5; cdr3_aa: CASSYSTSGGANAYEQYF
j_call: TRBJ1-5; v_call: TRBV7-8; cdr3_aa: CASSSTRVGLGNQPQHF
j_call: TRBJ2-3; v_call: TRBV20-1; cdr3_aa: CSAWTSGRINPDTQYF
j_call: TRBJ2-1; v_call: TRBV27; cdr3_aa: CASSFTTAGEQFF
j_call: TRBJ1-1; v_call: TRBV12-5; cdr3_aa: CASGFGVDTEAFF
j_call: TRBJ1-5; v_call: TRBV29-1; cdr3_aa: CSVDPGTGNQPQHF
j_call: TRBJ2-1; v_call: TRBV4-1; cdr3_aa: CASSQGRDRGSYNEQFF
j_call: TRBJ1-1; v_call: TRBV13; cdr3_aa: CASTRNTEAFF
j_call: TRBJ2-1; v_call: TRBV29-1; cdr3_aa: CSVETAYNEQFF
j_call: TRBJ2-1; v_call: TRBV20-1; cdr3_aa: CSANRDSRYNEQFF
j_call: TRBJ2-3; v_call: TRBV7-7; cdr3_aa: CASSPSSLRTDTQYF
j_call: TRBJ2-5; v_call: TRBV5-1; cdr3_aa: CASSPKTSGQETQYF
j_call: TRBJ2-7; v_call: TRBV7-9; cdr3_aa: CASSTRQAYEQYF
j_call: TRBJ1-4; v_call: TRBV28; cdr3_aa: CASGVGVRREKLFF
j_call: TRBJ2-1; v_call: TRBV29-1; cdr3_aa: CSVEVIAGGLYNEQFF
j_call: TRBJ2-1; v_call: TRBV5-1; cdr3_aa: CASSPQGLAGGPGQFF
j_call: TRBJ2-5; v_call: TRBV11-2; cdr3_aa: CASSFPLSSGQETQYF
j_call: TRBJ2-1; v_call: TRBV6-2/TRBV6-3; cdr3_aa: CASSLLAGGNNEQFF
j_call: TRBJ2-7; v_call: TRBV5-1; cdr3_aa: CASSFGGASTYEQYF
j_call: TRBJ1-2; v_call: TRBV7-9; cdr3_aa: CASSLMGGIGYTF
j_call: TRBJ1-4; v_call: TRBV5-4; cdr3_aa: CASSSDGWSEKLFF
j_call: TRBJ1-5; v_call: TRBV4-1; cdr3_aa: CASSQETEQPQHF
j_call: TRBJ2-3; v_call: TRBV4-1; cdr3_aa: CASSVRTGAATDTQYF
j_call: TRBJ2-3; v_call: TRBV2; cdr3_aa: CASSLTSAHTQYF
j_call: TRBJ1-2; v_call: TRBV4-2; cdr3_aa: CASSQETGLGGYTF
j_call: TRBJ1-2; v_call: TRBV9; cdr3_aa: CASSEGTDYGYTF
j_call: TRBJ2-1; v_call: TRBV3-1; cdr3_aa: CASKFQGAPYRGQFF
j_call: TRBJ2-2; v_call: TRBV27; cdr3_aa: CASSYGAANTGELFF
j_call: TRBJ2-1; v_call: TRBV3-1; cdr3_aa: CASSQDIGSPWEQFF
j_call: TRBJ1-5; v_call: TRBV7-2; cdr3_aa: CASSPRARNNQPQHF
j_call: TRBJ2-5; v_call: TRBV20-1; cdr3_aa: CSARRDYQQETQYF
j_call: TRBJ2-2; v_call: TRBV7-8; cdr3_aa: CASSPSGRPWLFF